Below, 10 T cell receptor beta chains from the same sample are listed, as sequenced in a study of cytomegalovirus exposure and HLA in healthy donors. With 60 Vbeta and 13 Jbeta primers, the PCR was carried out. Profiled with immunoSEQ multiplex PCR; TCRdb holds only in-frame clones, not every one. The table has around 150,000 clones, about 65% seen once. Sample: PBMCs. Every receptor here comes from a man aged 35 to 55 in good health and CMV-seropositive.

The rearrangement joins TRBV4-1 to TRBJ1-6; D not certain. Looked up from germline, CDR1 is MGHRA and CDR2 is YSYEKL. The CDR3 contains 15 residues. V dropped 6 bases and J dropped 7 bases, with 16 bases sitting between them. CDR3 in DNA: TGCGCCAGCAGACCATTTCTCCAGGCCAATTCACCCCTCCACTTT. Its translation is CASRPFLQANSPLHF.

This clone has a handful of counts. V usage is TRBV10-3 and J usage is TRBJ1-6; D is possibly TRBD1 (5 bases). This CDR3 spans 15 amino acids. V was trimmed by 0 bases and J by 7 bases, leaving 10 bases between them. Germline loops: CDR1 ENHRY, CDR2 SYGVKD. The CDR3 bases are TGTGCCATCAGTGAGTCGGGGACTGAGAATTCACCCCTCCACTTT. It translates to CAISESGTENSPLHF.

The gene calls are TRBV20-1 and TRBJ2-3; D may be TRBD2 (5 bases). Germline CDR1 and CDR2: DFQATT and SNEGSKA (reference sequence). V lost 3 bases, J lost 13 bases, and 14 bases lay in between. The CDR3 is 11 amino acids. The CDR3 here is CSASPKPGEYF. The CDR3, as DNA: TGCAGTGCTAGCCCCAAACCCGGGGAGTATTTT.

This chain connects TRBV12-5 to TRBJ1-1; 11 bases are a match to TRBD1. CDR1 is LGHNT and CDR2 is FRNRAP in the germline V gene. The CDR3 extends over 16 amino acids. V gave up 1 base and J gave up 4 bases; unmatched junction bases: 5. DNA of the CDR3: TGTGCTAGTGGTTTGGCCGCCGGGACAGGGGGCACTGAAGCTTTCTTT. Protein: CASGLAAGTGGTEAFF.

This clone showed up just a few times. V and J are TRBV19 and TRBJ1-1, with D possibly being TRBD1 (6 bases). The CDR3 totals 15 residues. CDR1 is LNHDA, CDR2 SQIVND, per germline (reference sequence). V lost 1 base and J lost 6, with 15 bases in between. As DNA, the CDR3 is TGTGCCAGTAGTATAGTTTGGGCAGGGGCCCCTGAAGCTTTCTTT. Translating gives CASSIVWAGAPEAFF.

V and J are TRBV6-5 and TRBJ2-7; 9 positions agree with TRBD1. Per germline, CDR1 MNHEY and CDR2 SVGAGI. Germline trimming cut 5 bases from V and 4 bases from J; bases unmatched to any gene: 9. The CDR3 has 15 amino acids. The CDR3 loop is CASSPPGTGWYEQYF. The CDR3 DNA reads as TGTGCCAGCAGTCCTCCCGGGACAGGGTGGTACGAGCAGTACTTC.

Points on this clone: A read error may account for a junction end that differs from germline. This chain uses TRBV7-9 with TRBJ1-5; D gene uncertain. This CDR3 spans 13 amino acids. Germline assignment: CDR1 SEHNR and CDR2 FQNEAQ (reference sequence). CDR3 region: CSSSIGDNQPQHF. For the CDR3, the DNA is TGTTCCAGCAGCATCGGGGATAATCAGCCCCAGCATTTT.

The rearrangement joins TRBV19 to TRBJ1-1; a weak D match, TRBD1 (6 bases). The CDR3 has 16 amino acids. Germline loops: CDR1 LNHDA, CDR2 SQIVND (reference sequence). V was pared by 3 bases and J by 0 bases, with 14 bases between. The CDR3 loop reads CASSIPTGSLNTEAFF. As DNA, the CDR3 is TGTGCCAGTAGTATCCCGACAGGATCATTGAACACTGAAGCTTTCTTT.

V is TRBV9 and J is TRBJ2-2; possibly TRBD1 for D (6 bases). Trimming cost V 0 bases and J 5 bases, with 11 bases left between them. Germline V gives CDR1 SGDLS, CDR2 YYNGEE. The CDR3 has 15 amino acids. CDR3 nucleotide sequence: TGTGCCAGCAGCGTAGATGACAGGAGGACCGGGGAGCTGTTTTTT. It encodes CASSVDDRRTGELFF.

The gene calls are TRBV7-9 and TRBJ2-3; D possibly corresponds to TRBD1 (5 bases). Trimming took off 11 bases at V and 0 bases at J, with 12 bases between the two ends. This CDR3 comprises 13 residues. Germline V gives CDR1 SEHNR, CDR2 FQNEAQ (reference sequence). Here the CDR3 DNA reads TGTGCCCAGCGACAGATGAGCACAGATACGCAGTATTTT. Encoded protein: CAQRQMSTDTQYF.